A selection of T cell receptor beta chains follows, all from one sample in a study of early stage breast cancer tumors. Produced via immunoSEQ multiplex PCR; TCRdb's table is partial and in-frame only. The sample includes about 50,000 clones, over 60% seen only once; the top ten take about 3.7%. The sequencing sample was made of blood. These receptors were obtained from a person aged 30-39 years with breast cancer. The CDR3 runs from the conserved cysteine through the conserved F or W. D genes are given only for firm matches. Size is omitted from some rows. Given values are once, few, many or a class for expanded clones.

j_call,d_call,v_call,clone_size,cdr3_aa,cdr3_nt
TRBJ2-7,TRBD2,TRBV5-1,NA,CASSPTLLAGPYEQYF,TGCGCCAGCAGCCCGACGCTACTAGCGGGACCCTACGAGCAGTACTTC
TRBJ2-3,NA,TRBV6-5,NA,CASKAGFAGDTQYF,TGTGCCAGCAAGGCGGGATTCGCGGGAGATACGCAGTATTTT
TRBJ2-3,NA,TRBV5-1,NA,CASSLVMQGPHTQYF,TGCGCCAGCAGCTTGGTTATGCAGGGTCCACATACGCAGTATTTT
TRBJ2-2,TRBD2,TRBV29-1,NA,CSPPRLAGAEGGTGELFF,TGCAGCCCTCCTCGACTAGCGGGAGCGGAAGGGGGCACCGGGGAGCTGTTTTTT
TRBJ2-7,NA,TRBV10-1,few,CASSTGTPNYEQYF,TGCGCCAGCAGTACCGGGACACCAAACTACGAGCAGTACTTC
TRBJ1-1,NA,TRBV2,NA,CASSGQINTEAFF,TGTGCCAGCTCTGGACAAATAAACACTGAAGCTTTCTTT
TRBJ1-2,NA,TRBV5-1,NA,CASSLAPTFYGYTF,TGCGCCAGCAGCTTGGCTCCGACTTTCTATGGCTACACCTTC
TRBJ2-7,TRBD2,TRBV29-1,NA,CSVVASGTRYEQYF,TGCAGCGTTGTCGCGAGCGGGACCAGGTACGAGCAGTACTTC
TRBJ2-1,TRBD2,TRBV2,few,CASSEMGGSYNEQFF,TGTGCCAGCAGTGAAATGGGGGGGTCCTACAATGAGCAGTTCTTC
TRBJ2-7,NA,TRBV7-8,once,CASSLVSFYEQYF,TGTGCCAGCAGCTTAGTCTCTTTCTACGAGCAGTACTTC
TRBJ2-7,NA,TRBV30,NA,CAWTWGPPYEQYF,TGTGCCTGGACTTGGGGGCCCCCCTACGAGCAGTACTTC
TRBJ2-2,NA,TRBV4-1,NA,CASSPGRANTGELFF,TGCGCCAGCAGCCCAGGAAGGGCGAACACCGGGGAGCTGTTTTTT
TRBJ2-2,TRBD2,TRBV2,NA,CASSDSPFTSGRDTGELFF,TGTGCCAGCAGTGACAGCCCCTTTACTAGCGGGAGAGACACCGGGGAGCTGTTTTTT
TRBJ1-1,NA,TRBV6-5,NA,CASSTRLDGTEAFF,TGTGCCAGCAGTACCCGACTGGACGGCACTGAAGCTTTCTTT
TRBJ2-7,NA,TRBV19,NA,CASSRETGIKGEQYF,TGTGCCAGTAGTCGGGAGACAGGGATCAAGGGCGAGCAGTACTTC
TRBJ1-1,TRBD1,TRBV7-9,NA,CASSPASGTGAQNTEAFF,TGTGCCAGCAGCCCCGCCTCCGGGACAGGGGCCCAGAACACTGAAGCTTTCTTT
TRBJ2-5,NA,TRBV6-6,NA,CASSIPVVRGQETQYF,TGTGCCAGCAGCATCCCGGTTGTCCGGGGCCAAGAGACCCAGTACTTC
TRBJ2-1,TRBD2,TRBV4-2,NA,CASSQDGGRANEQFF,TGTGCCAGCAGCCAAGATGGAGGGAGGGCCAATGAGCAGTTCTTC
TRBJ1-1,NA,TRBV9,few,CASSVGIWWGRNTEAFF,TGTGCCAGCAGCGTAGGTATCTGGTGGGGAAGGAACACTGAAGCTTTCTTT
TRBJ1-1,NA,TRBV25-1,NA,CASSAQNTEAFF,TGTGCCAGCAGTGCACAGAACACTGAAGCTTTCTTT
TRBJ1-1,NA,TRBV7-2,NA,CASSLGTNTEAFF,TGTGCCAGCAGCTTAGGTACTAACACTGAAGCTTTCTTT
TRBJ1-1,TRBD1,TRBV5-1,NA,CASSLNLQGRNMNTEAFF,TGCGCCAGCAGCTTGAATCTACAGGGGAGGAACATGAACACTGAAGCTTTCTTT
TRBJ2-1,NA,TRBV5-1,NA,CASSSRGNNEQFF,TGCGCCAGCAGCTCGAGGGGCAACAATGAGCAGTTCTTC
TRBJ1-1,NA,TRBV6-4,NA,CASSRKSGDGTEAFF,TGTGCCAGCAGTCGTAAATCGGGTGATGGGACTGAAGCTTTCTTT
TRBJ2-6,NA,TRBV18,NA,CASSSREGANVLTF,TGTGCCAGCTCTTCGAGGGAAGGGGCCAACGTCCTGACTTTC
TRBJ2-3,NA,TRBV5-1,once,CASSLYEADTQYF,TGCGCCAGCAGCTTATATGAGGCAGATACGCAGTATTTT
TRBJ2-1,NA,TRBV2,NA,CASMLVNNEQFF,TGTGCCAGCATGCTAGTTAACAATGAGCAGTTCTTC
TRBJ1-2,NA,TRBV9,NA,CASSVEELNYGYTF,TGTGCCAGCAGCGTAGAGGAGCTAAACTATGGCTACACCTTC
TRBJ2-1,NA,TRBV7-2,few,CASSAGLDAYNEQFF,TGTGCCAGCAGTGCGGGTCTAGACGCCTACAATGAGCAGTTCTTC
TRBJ2-3,TRBD2,TRBV9,NA,CASSINPGTSGRQFSTDTQYF,TGTGCCAGCAGCATCAATCCGGGGACTAGCGGGAGACAATTTAGCACAGATACGCAGTATTTT
TRBJ2-3,NA,TRBV20-1,NA,CSARGLDTQYF,TGCAGTGCTAGAGGGCTTGATACGCAGTATTTT
TRBJ2-5,TRBD2,TRBV4-2,NA,CASSTRLAGVNFEETQYF,TGTGCCAGCAGCACCCGACTAGCGGGAGTAAACTTCGAAGAGACCCAGTACTTC
TRBJ2-2,TRBD2,TRBV10-3,few,CAIRGTSGFTGELFF,TGTGCCATCAGGGGGACTAGCGGATTTACCGGGGAGCTGTTTTTT
TRBJ2-1,NA,TRBV4-1,NA,CASAKLTTPIPEQFF,TGCGCCAGCGCTAAGTTGACTACCCCTATACCGGAGCAGTTCTTC
TRBJ2-1,NA,TRBV6-5,NA,CASRSFRGEQFF,TGTGCCAGCAGGTCGTTTAGAGGTGAGCAGTTCTTC